The clone carrying this T cell receptor (beta chain) was picked up many times. What it recognizes is unknown. Per germline, CDR1 LGHDT and CDR2 YNNKEL (reference sequence). After removal of 4 bases from V and 1 base from J, the junction contained 7 bases not matched to a gene. The CDR3 covers 16 residues. Time point noted: sample taken at primary tumor resection. Whole RNA was taken from tumor, nontumor lung or frozen PBMC; it was then sequenced unsorted. The donors were fewer than 80 patients with non-small cell lung cancer that was early-stage and untreated. The sample is drawn from a study of spatial heterogeneity in lung cancer. Study-wide background: Alpha-chain sequences were consistently detected in smaller numbers than beta-chain sequences. Findings and limits, study-wide: Ubiquitous expanded tumor TCRs surfaced in blood more at resection than they did at follow-up.

TCR cDNA molecules each carried a unique molecular identifier. TCRdb processed the 5' RACE reads anew with MiXCR; each CDR3 protein has one entry. In the table there are 8,500 to 13,000 distinct CDR3 sequences, about 8.6% of which are singletons. The J gene is TRBJ2-3, the V gene TRBV3-1; 8 bases match TRBD1. The receptor was derived from a male donor with early-stage non-small cell lung cancer. Here the sequenced sample was PBMCs, taken at surgery. DNA for the CDR3: TGTGCCAGCAGCCCCGCTCCGGGACAGGGCACAGATACGCAGTATTTT. Protein product: CASSPAPGQGTDTQYF.